This T cell receptor beta chain was sequenced in a study of monozygotic twins with inflammatory bowel disease. TCRdb reprocessed the 5' RACE reads, keeping one entry per CDR3 protein, no DNA. This table holds approximately 330,000 distinct CDR3 sequences. The TCR comes from a human donor with ulcerative colitis or Crohn's disease, or a healthy co-twin of an affected twin (not recorded which). Sample: blood.

The CDR3 spells CASMEHGTVAYEQYF. The chain joins TRBV12-3 or TRBV12-4 to TRBJ2-7; TCRdb's assignment of TRBD1 cannot be checked, as there is no DNA. This CDR3 contains 15 residues.